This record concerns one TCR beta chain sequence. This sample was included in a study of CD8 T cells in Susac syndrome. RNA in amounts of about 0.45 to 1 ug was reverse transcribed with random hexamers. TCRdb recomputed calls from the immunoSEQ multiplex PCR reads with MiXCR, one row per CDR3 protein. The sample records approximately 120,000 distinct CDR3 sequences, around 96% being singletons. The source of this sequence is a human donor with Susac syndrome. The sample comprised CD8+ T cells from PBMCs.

The DNA of the CDR3 is TGCAGCGTTGAACTACTCAAGAATGAGCAGTTCTTC. It codes for CSVELLKNEQFF. This chain links TRBV29-1 with TRBJ2-1; D ambiguous. CDR3 size: 12 residues. Trimming removed 2 bases from V and 7 bases from J, with 9 bases in between. Germline V gives CDR1 SQVTM, CDR2 ANQGSEA.